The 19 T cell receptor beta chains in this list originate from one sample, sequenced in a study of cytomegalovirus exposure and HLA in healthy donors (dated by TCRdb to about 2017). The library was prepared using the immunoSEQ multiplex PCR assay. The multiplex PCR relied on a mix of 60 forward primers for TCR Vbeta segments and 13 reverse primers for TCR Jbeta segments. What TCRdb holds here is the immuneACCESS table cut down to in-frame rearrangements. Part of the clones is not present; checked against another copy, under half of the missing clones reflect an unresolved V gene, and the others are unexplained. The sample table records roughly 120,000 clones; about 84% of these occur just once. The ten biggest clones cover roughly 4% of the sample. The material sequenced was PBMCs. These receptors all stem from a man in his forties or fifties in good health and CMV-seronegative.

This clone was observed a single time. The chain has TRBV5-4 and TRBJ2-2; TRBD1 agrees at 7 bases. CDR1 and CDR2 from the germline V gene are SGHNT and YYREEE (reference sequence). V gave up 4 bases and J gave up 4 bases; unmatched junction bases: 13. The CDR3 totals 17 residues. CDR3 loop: CASSTRTGSGGTGELFF. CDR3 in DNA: TGTGCCAGCAGCACCCGGACAGGCTCAGGGGGCACCGGGGAGCTGTTTTTT.

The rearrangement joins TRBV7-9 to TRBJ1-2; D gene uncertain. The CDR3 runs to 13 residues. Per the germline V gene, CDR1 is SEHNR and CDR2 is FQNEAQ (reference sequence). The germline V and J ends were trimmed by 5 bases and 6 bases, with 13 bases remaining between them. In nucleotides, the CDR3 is TGTGCCAGCAGCCAACAGCCGATTGATGGCTACACCTTC. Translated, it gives CASSQQPIDGYTF.

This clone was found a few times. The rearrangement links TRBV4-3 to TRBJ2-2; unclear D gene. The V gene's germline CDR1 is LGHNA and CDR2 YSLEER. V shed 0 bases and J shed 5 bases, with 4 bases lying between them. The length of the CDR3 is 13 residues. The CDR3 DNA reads TGCGCCAGCAGCCAAGATCGGACCGGGGAGCTGTTTTTT. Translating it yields CASSQDRTGELFF.

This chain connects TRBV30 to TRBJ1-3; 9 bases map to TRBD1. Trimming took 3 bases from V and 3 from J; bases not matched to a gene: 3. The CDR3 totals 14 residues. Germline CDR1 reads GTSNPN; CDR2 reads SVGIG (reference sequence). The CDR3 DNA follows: TGTGCCTGGAGCAGGGACAGGGTTGGAAACACCATATATTTT. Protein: CAWSRDRVGNTIYF.

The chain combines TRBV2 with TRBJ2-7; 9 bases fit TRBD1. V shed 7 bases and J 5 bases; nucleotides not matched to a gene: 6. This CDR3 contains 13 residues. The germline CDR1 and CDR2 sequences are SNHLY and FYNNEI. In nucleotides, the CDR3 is TGTGCCAGCACACGGGACAGGGTAAACGAGCAGTACTTC. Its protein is CASTRDRVNEQYF.

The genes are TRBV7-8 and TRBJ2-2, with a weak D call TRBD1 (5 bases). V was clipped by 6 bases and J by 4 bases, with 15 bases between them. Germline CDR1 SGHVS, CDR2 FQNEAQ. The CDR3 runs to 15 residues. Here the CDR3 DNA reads TGTGCCAGCAGGATGGTAAAAGGGGCCACCGGGGAGCTGTTTTTT. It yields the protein CASRMVKGATGELFF.

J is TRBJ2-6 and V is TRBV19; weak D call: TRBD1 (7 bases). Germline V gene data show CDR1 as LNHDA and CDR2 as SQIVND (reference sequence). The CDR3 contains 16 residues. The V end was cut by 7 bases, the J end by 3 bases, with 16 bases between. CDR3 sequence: CASMEGALVGANVLTF. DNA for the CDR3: TGTGCCAGTATGGAGGGGGCACTAGTTGGGGCCAACGTCCTGACTTTC.

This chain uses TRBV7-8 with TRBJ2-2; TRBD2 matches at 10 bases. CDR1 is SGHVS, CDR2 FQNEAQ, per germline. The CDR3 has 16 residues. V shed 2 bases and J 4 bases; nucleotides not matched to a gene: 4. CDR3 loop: CASSLPSSGGTGELFF. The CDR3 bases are TGTGCCAGCAGCTTACCCTCTAGCGGGGGCACCGGGGAGCTGTTTTTT.

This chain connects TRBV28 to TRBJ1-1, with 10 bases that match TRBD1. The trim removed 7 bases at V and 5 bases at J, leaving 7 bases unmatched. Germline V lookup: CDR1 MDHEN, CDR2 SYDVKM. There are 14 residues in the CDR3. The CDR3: CASKSDRGGTEAFF. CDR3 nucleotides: TGTGCCAGCAAATCGGACAGGGGGGGAACTGAAGCTTTCTTT. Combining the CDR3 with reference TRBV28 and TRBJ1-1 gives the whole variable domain DVKVTQSSRYLVKRTGEKVFLECVQDMDHENMFWYRQDPGLGLRLIYFSYDVKMKEKGDIPEGYSVSREKKERFSLILESASTNQTSMYLCASKSDRGGTEAFFGQGTRLTVV.

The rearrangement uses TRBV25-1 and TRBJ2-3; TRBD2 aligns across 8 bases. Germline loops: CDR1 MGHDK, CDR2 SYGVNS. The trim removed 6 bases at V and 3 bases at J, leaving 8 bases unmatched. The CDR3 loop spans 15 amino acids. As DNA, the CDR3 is TGTGCCAGCAGCCCCTGGGCTAGCGGGACAGATACGCAGTATTTT. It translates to CASSPWASGTDTQYF.

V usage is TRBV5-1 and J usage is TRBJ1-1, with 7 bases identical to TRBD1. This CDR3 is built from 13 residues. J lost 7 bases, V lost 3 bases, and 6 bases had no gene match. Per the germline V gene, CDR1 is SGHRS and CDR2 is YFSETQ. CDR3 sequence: CASSSGQTIEAFF. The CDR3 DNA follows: TGCGCCAGCAGCTCGGGACAGACAATTGAAGCTTTCTTT.

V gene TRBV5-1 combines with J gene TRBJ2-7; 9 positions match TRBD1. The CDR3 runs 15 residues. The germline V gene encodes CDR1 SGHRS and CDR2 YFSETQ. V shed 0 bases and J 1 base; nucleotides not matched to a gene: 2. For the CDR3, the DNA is TGCGCCAGCAGCTTGGAGGACAGGGGATCCTACGAGCAGTACTTC. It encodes CASSLEDRGSYEQYF. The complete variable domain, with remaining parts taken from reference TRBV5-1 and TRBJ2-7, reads KAGVTQTPRYLIKTRGQQVTLSCSPISGHRSVSWYQQTPGQGLQFLFEYFSETQRNKGNFPGRFSGRQFSNSRSEMNVSTLELGDSALYLCASSLEDRGSYEQYFGPGTRLTVT.

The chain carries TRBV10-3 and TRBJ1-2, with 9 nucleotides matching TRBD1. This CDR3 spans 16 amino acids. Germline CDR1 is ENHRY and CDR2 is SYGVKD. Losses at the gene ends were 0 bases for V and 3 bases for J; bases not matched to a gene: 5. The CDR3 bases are TGTGCCATCAGTGAGTCGGTGGGACAGGGTGACTATGGCTACACCTTC. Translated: CAISESVGQGDYGYTF.

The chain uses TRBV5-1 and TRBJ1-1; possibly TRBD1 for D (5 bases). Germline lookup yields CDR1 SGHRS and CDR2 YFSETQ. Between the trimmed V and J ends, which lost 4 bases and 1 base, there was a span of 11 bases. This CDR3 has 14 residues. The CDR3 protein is CASSQNQGNTEAFF. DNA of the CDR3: TGCGCCAGCAGCCAGAACCAGGGGAACACTGAAGCTTTCTTT.

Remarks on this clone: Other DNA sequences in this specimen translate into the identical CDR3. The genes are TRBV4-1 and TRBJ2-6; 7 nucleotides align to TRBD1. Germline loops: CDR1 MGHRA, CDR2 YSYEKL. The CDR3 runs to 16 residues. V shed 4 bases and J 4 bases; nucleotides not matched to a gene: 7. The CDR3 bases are TGCGCCAGCAGCCCCCGACAGGGCTTCGGGGCCAACGTCCTGACTTTC. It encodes CASSPRQGFGANVLTF.

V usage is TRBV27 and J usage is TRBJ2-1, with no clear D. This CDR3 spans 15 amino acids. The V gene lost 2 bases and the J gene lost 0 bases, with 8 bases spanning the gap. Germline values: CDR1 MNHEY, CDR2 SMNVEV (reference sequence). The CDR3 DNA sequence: TGTGCCAGCAGTTTAGCCTCTAGCTCCTACAATGAGCAGTTCTTC. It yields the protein CASSLASSSYNEQFF.

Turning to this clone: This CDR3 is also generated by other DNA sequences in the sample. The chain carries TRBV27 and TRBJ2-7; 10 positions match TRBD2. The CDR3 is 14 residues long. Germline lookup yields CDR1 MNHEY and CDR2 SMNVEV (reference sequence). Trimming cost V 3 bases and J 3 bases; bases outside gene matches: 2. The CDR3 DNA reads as TGTGCCAGCAGTTTCTCTAGCGGGGGCTACGAGCAGTACTTC. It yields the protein CASSFSSGGYEQYF.

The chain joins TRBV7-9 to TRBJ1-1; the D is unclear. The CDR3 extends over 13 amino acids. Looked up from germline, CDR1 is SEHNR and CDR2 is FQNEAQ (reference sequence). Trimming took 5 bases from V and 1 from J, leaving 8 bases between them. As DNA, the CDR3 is TGTGCCAGCAGCCCCGTCCCGAACACTGAAGCTTTCTTT. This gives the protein CASSPVPNTEAFF.

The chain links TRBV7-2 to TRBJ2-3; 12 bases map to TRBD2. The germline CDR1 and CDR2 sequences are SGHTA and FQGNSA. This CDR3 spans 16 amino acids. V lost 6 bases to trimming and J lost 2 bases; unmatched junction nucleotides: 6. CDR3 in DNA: TGTGCCAGCAGTACTACTAGCGGGGGGTACACAGATACGCAGTATTTT. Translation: CASSTTSGGYTDTQYF.